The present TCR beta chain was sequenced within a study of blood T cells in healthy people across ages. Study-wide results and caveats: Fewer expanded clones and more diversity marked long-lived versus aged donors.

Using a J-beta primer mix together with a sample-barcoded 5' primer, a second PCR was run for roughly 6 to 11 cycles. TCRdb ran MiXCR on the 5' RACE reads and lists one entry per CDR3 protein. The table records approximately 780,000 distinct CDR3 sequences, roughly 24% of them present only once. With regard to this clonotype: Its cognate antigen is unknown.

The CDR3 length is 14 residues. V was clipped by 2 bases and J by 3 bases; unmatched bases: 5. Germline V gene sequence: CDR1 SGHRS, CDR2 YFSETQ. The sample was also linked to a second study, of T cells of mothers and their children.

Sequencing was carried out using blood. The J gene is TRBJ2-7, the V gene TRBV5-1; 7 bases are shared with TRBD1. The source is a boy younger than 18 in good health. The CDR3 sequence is CASSFRDSGYEQYF. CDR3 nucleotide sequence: TGCGCCAGCAGCTTCCGGGACAGTGGCTACGAGCAGTACTTC.